A single sample is the source of the 7 T cell receptor beta chains below, sequenced in a study of regulatory T cells in long-lasting Graves disease. With iRepertoire HTBI primers and Arm-PCR of CDR3 regions, TCR beta libraries were built. TCRdb re-called the multiplex PCR reads with MiXCR, one entry per CDR3 protein. The repertoire holds roughly 420,000 distinct CDR3 sequences, with 13% to 15% as singletons. Sample time point: newly diagnosed GD, antithyroid drugs for less than 3 months. PBMC-extracted RNA yielded the TCR library. This same sample was also part of a study on T cells in Graves' hyperthyroidism and ophthalmopathy.

Sequenced material: peripheral blood mononuclear cells (PBMCs), taken at new diagnosis, from a patient treated with antithyroid drugs. These receptors came from a woman aged 45-65 years with Graves disease.

This clonotype occurred a few times. The chain joins TRBV2 to TRBJ1-1, with a tentative D call TRBD1 (5 bases). From germline, CDR1 is SNHLY and CDR2 FYNNEI. The CDR3 runs to 12 residues. V lost 7 bases and J 5 bases, leaving 11 bases between the germline ends. The CDR3 region has the DNA TGTGCCAGCAAAGGGGATTGGACTGAAGCTTTCTTT. Its protein product is CASKGDWTEAFF. Filled out from reference TRBV2 and TRBJ1-1, the complete variable domain reads EPEVTQTPSHQVTQMGQEVILRCVPISNHLYFYWYRQILGQKVEFLVSFYNNEISEKSEIFDDQFSVERPDGSNFTLKIRSTKLEDSAMYFCASKGDWTEAFFGQGTRLTVV.

Ten or more counts support this clonotype. The V gene is TRBV19, the J gene TRBJ1-5; 7 positions match TRBD1. This CDR3 has 13 amino acids. Germline V gene data show CDR1 as LNHDA and CDR2 as SQIVND (reference sequence). The V gene end was trimmed by 7 bases and the J gene end by 6 bases; junction bases not matched to a gene: 6. The DNA for the CDR3 is TGTGCCAGTACCCCGACAGGGTCTCAGCCCCAGCATTTT. Protein product: CASTPTGSQPQHF. Variable domain in full (rest from reference TRBV19 and TRBJ1-5): DGGITQSPKYLFRKEGQNVTLSCEQNLNHDAMYWYRQDPGQGLRLIYYSQIVNDFQKGDIAEGYSVSREKKESFPLTVTSAQKNPTAFYLCASTPTGSQPQHFGDGTRLSIL.

The chain's CDR3 is CASSQGQGVNSPLHF. CDR3 nucleotide sequence: TGTGCCAGCAGCCAAGGACAGGGAGTGAATTCACCCCTCCACTTT. The rearrangement uses TRBV4-2 and TRBJ1-6; 7 bases line up with TRBD1. The CDR3 length is 15 residues. Trimming cost V 1 base and J 7 bases; bases outside gene matches: 4. CDR1 is LGHNA, CDR2 YNFKEQ, per germline.

The chain joins TRBV20-1 to TRBJ1-5, with 9 bases lining up with TRBD1. V lost 5 bases, J lost 0 bases, and 8 bases stayed unmatched. The length of the CDR3 is 16 residues. CDR1 is DFQATT, CDR2 SNEGSKA, per germline (reference sequence). CDR3 amino acids: CSAPGQGDLSNQPQHF. The CDR3 DNA reads as TGCAGTGCTCCGGGACAGGGAGACCTTAGCAATCAGCCCCAGCATTTT.

V usage is TRBV9 and J usage is TRBJ2-1, with a tentative D call TRBD2 (6 bases). The CDR3 loop spans 13 amino acids. The ends were cut back, 3 bases at V and 6 bases at J, with 10 bases in the middle. CDR1 and CDR2 (germline): SGDLS, YYNGEE. The CDR3 spells CASSGTTFNEQFF. The CDR3 nucleotides read TGTGCCAGCAGCGGGACTACCTTCAATGAGCAGTTCTTC.

J is TRBJ2-1 and V is TRBV6-2 or TRBV6-3; 10 nucleotides match TRBD2. Germline V gives CDR1 MNHEY, CDR2 SVGEGT. The CDR3 is 15 residues long. Trimming cost V 5 bases and J 10 bases; bases outside gene matches: 11. The CDR3 nucleotides are TGTGCCAGCAGTGTCATTAGCGGGAGGCCTTACGAGCAGTTCTTC. Its protein product is CASSVISGRPYEQFF.

The chain recombines TRBV12-3 or TRBV12-4 with TRBJ2-3; 9 bases are shared with TRBD2. J gave up 4 bases and V 2 bases, and 7 bases lay outside the gene matches. CDR3 length equals 16 residues. As DNA, the CDR3 is TGTGCCAGCAGTTTAATTCTAGCGGGAAGCGCAGATACGCAGTATTTT. This translates into CASSLILAGSADTQYF.